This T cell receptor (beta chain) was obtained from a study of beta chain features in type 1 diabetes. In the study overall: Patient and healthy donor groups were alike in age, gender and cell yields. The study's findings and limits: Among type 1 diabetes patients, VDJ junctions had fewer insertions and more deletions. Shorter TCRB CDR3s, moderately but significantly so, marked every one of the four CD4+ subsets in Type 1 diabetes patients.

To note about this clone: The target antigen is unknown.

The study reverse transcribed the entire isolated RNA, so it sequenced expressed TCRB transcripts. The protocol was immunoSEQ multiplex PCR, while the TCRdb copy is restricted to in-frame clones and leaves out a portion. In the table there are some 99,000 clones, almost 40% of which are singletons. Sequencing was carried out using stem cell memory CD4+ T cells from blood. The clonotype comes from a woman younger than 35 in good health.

Here the CDR3 reads CASSNRQGPGELFF. The CDR3 DNA is TGTGCCAGCAGCAACCGACAGGGTCCCGGGGAGCTGTTTTTT. This rearrangement joins TRBV5-4 to TRBJ2-2, with 7 bases aligning to TRBD1. Germline assignment: CDR1 SGHNT and CDR2 YYREEE (reference sequence). V shed 4 bases and J 6 bases; nucleotides not matched to a gene: 6. This CDR3 is built from 14 residues. Full variable domain (remainder filled in from reference TRBV5-4 and TRBJ2-2): ETGVTQSPTHLIKTRGQQVTLRCSSQSGHNTVSWYQQALGQGPQFIFQYYREEENGRGNFPPRFSGLQFPNYSSELNVNALELDDSALYLCASSNRQGPGELFFGEGSRLTVL.